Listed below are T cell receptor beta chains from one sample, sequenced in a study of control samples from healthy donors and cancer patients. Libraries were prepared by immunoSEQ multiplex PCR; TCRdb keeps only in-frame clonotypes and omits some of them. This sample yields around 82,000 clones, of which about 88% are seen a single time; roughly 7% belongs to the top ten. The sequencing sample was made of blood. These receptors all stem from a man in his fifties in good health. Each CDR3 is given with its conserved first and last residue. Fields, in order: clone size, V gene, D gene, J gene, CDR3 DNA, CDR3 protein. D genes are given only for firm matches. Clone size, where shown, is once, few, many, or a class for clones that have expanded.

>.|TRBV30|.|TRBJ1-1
TGTGCCTGGCGACTCCAGACCCGCCCGGCGACTGAAGCTTTCTTT
CAWRLQTRPATEAFF
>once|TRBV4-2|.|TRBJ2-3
TGTGCCAGCAGCCAGGGGGGTAGCACAGATACGCAGTATTTT
CASSQGGSTDTQYF
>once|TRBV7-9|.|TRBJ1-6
TGTGCCAGCAGCTCCCGCTGGGGAGGGGTGCTCCACTTT
CASSSRWGGVLHF
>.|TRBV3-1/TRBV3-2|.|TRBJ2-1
TGTGCCAGCAGCCAAGAAGGTGAGCAGTTCTTC
CASSQEGEQFF
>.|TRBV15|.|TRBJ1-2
TGTGCCACCAGCAGAGATCCGGCAGGGAATTATGGCTACACCTTC
CATSRDPAGNYGYTF
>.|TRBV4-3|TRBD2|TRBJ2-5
TGCGCCAGCAGCCAAGATAGTAGCGGGGGGTCGAAGACCCAGTACTTC
CASSQDSSGGSKTQYF
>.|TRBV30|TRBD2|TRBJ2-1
TGTGCCTGGGGGGGACTAGCTGTCAGTGAGCAGTTCTTC
CAWGGLAVSEQFF
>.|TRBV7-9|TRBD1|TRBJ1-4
TGTGCCAGCAGCTACCTAACAGGGGTGAGAGAAAAACTGTTTTTT
CASSYLTGVREKLFF
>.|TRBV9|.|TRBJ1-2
TGTGCCAGCAGCGTAGGGGTGGGAAGCTATGGCTACACCTTC
CASSVGVGSYGYTF
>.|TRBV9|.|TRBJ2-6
TGTGCCAGCAGCGTAGCTACGGGGAGGGGGGCCAACGTCCTGACTTTC
CASSVATGRGANVLTF
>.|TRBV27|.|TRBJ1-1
TGTGCCAGCAGTTTTGGTAAGAACACTGAAGCTTTCTTT
CASSFGKNTEAFF
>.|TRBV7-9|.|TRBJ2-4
TGTGCCGGGGGGACAGAAGCCAAAAACATTCAGTACTTC
CAGGTEAKNIQYF
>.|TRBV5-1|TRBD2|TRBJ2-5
TGCGCCAGCAGCTTGGCCGTCGGGGGGGCAGAGACCCAGTACTTC
CASSLAVGGAETQYF
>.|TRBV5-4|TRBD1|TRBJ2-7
TGTGCCAGCACCACGGACAGGGGATCCTACGAGCAGTACTTC
CASTTDRGSYEQYF
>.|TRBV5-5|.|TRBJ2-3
TGTGCCAGCAGCGCCCAGGGTTCAGATACGCAGTATTTT
CASSAQGSDTQYF
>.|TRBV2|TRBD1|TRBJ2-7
TGTGCCAGCAGTGCGGGACAGGGTACTTACGAGCAGTACTTC
CASSAGQGTYEQYF